One and the same sample provided the 24 T cell receptor beta chains below, sequenced in a study of blood T cell repertoires in COVID-19. Only in-frame clones appear in the TCRdb table, and some are missing; sequencing was by immunoSEQ multiplex PCR. This table holds approximately 81,000 clones, approximately 90% found once. The sequencing input was PBMCs or T cells enriched from blood (not recorded which). These TCRs come from a woman aged 45-59 years with acute COVID-19.

V usage is TRBV3-1 (or the pseudogene TRBV3-2) and J usage is TRBJ1-3; D ambiguous. The V gene's germline CDR1 is LGHDT and CDR2 YNNKEL (reference sequence). This CDR3 has 15 residues. V lost 0 bases and J 2 bases, leaving 8 bases between the germline ends. For the CDR3, the DNA is TGTGCCAGCAGCCAAGATTACGGGACTGGAAACACCATATATTTT. Protein product: CASSQDYGTGNTIYF.

Here the CDR3 DNA reads TGTGCCAGCAGTCCTTTAGGGGACACCGGGGAGCTGTTTTTT. Translating it yields CASSPLGDTGELFF. This chain uses TRBV6-5 with TRBJ2-2; possible D gene TRBD1, 5 bases. The germline V gene encodes CDR1 MNHEY and CDR2 SVGAGI. Trimming pared 5 bases from V and 3 bases from J, leaving 10 bases between. The CDR3 is 14 amino acids.

The chain combines TRBV29-1 with TRBJ1-1; weak D call: TRBD1 (5 bases). Trimming stripped 6 bases from V and 1 base from J, with 12 bases between. CDR3 length equals 13 residues. Germline loops: CDR1 SQVTM, CDR2 ANQGSEA. DNA for the CDR3: TGCAGCGTACGGACACAACCGAACACTGAAGCTTTCTTT. This encodes CSVRTQPNTEAFF.

J is TRBJ2-5 and V is TRBV6-5, with 7 bases that match TRBD2. Germline lookup yields CDR1 MNHEY and CDR2 SVGAGI. V shed 7 bases and J 4 bases; nucleotides not matched to a gene: 12. The length of the CDR3 is 15 residues. CDR3 amino acids: CASTPGGRAGETQYF. The CDR3 DNA reads as TGTGCCAGCACCCCTGGAGGGAGGGCCGGAGAGACCCAGTACTTC.

In regard to this clone: Other DNA sequences of this sample code for an identical CDR3. The genes are TRBV19 and TRBJ1-1; D uncertain. Looked up from germline, CDR1 is LNHDA and CDR2 is SQIVND (reference sequence). Trimming shortened V by 3 bases and J by 1 base, and 6 bases separated the two germline ends. The CDR3 spans 13 residues. CDR3 nucleotide sequence: TGTGCCAGTAGTATTGGAGGGAACACTGAAGCTTTCTTT. It translates to CASSIGGNTEAFF. Together with reference TRBV19 and TRBJ1-1, the CDR3 gives the full variable domain: DGGITQSPKYLFRKEGQNVTLSCEQNLNHDAMYWYRQDPGQGLRLIYYSQIVNDFQKGDIAEGYSVSREKKESFPLTVTSAQKNPTAFYLCASSIGGNTEAFFGQGTRLTVV.

This chain joins TRBV11-1 and TRBJ2-7, with D possibly matching TRBD1 (5 bases). The CDR3 sequence is 13 residues long. CDR1 and CDR2 (germline): SGHAT, FQDESV (reference sequence). V was shortened by 7 bases and J by 2 bases, with 12 bases between the two germline ends. The CDR3 loop is CASNEGVTYEQYF. The CDR3 DNA reads TGTGCCAGCAATGAAGGGGTTACCTACGAGCAGTACTTC.

The CDR3 reads CASSQRTGRDYNEQFF. In DNA form, the CDR3 reads TGTGCCAGCTCACAAAGGACAGGGCGAGACTACAATGAGCAGTTCTTC. This chain joins TRBV18 and TRBJ2-1; 8 positions match TRBD1. The CDR3 totals 16 residues. The V gene end was trimmed by 4 bases and the J gene end by 3 bases; junction bases not matched to a gene: 8. Germline V gene lookup returns CDR1 KGHSH and CDR2 LQKENI.

The rearrangement joins TRBV3-1 (or the pseudogene TRBV3-2) to TRBJ2-3; 7 bases line up with TRBD1. The CDR3 consists of 16 residues. Germline trimming cut 3 bases from V and 9 bases from J; bases unmatched to any gene: 15. Germline loops: CDR1 LGHDT, CDR2 YNNKEL (reference sequence). This chain's CDR3 is CASSHGDRYRGVTQYF. In DNA, the CDR3 is TGTGCCAGCAGCCATGGCGACCGGTACAGGGGAGTAACGCAGTATTTT.

The rearrangement joins TRBV6-1 to TRBJ2-1; no clear D gene. Trimming took 1 base from V and 8 from J, leaving 9 bases between them. Germline V gene data show CDR1 as MNHNS and CDR2 as SASEGT. The CDR3 totals 13 residues. The CDR3 DNA is TGTGCCAGCAGTGAAGAAAGCCGGGATGAGCAGTTCTTC. Translating it yields CASSEESRDEQFF.

The chain joins TRBV9 to TRBJ1-6; D gene ambiguous. Trimming removed 0 bases at V and 5 bases at J, with 6 bases between. The CDR3 has 14 amino acids. Germline CDR1 is SGDLS and CDR2 is YYNGEE. The DNA of the CDR3 is TGTGCCAGCAGCGTAGCCAGAAATAATTCACCCCTCCACTTT. Amino acids: CASSVARNNSPLHF.

J is TRBJ1-2 and V is TRBV25-1; D ambiguous. The CDR3 contains 14 residues. CDR1 and CDR2 (germline): MGHDK, SYGVNS. V was clipped by 2 bases and J by 4 bases, with 11 bases between them. The CDR3 protein is CASSERWEGYGYTF. The CDR3 coding sequence is TGTGCCAGCAGTGAACGCTGGGAGGGCTATGGCTACACCTTC.

The chain's CDR3 is CASSRDRFLTFTGELFF. CDR3 coding DNA: TGTGCCAGCAGCCGAGACAGGTTCCTCACCTTCACCGGGGAGCTGTTTTTT. The rearrangement uses TRBV3-1 (or the pseudogene TRBV3-2) and TRBJ2-2, with D maybe TRBD1 (6 bases). Between the trimmed V and J ends, which lost 4 bases and 4 bases, there was a span of 19 bases. This CDR3 is built from 17 residues. Germline CDR1 LGHDT, CDR2 YNNKEL (reference sequence).

The chain couples TRBV4-1 to TRBJ2-3, with a possible D match to TRBD1 (6 bases). Germline CDR1 and CDR2: MGHRA and YSYEKL. Trimming removed 3 bases from V and 4 bases from J, with 23 bases in between. The CDR3 has 18 residues. In DNA, the CDR3 is TGCGCCAGCAGCCATATCTTAAGCAGGGGCAAAGTCCCAGATACGCAGTATTTT. Amino acids: CASSHILSRGKVPDTQYF.

This clone was counted only a few times. The V gene is TRBV2, the J gene TRBJ2-5; TRBD2 is a possible D gene (6 bases). This CDR3 is built from 15 residues. The V gene lost 8 bases and the J gene lost 4 bases, with 20 bases spanning the gap. CDR1 SNHLY and CDR2 FYNNEI come from the germline V gene. CDR3 sequence: CASFMGGGLRETQYF. The CDR3 region has the DNA TGTGCCAGCTTTATGGGGGGAGGTCTCCGAGAGACCCAGTACTTC.

V usage is TRBV4-2 and J usage is TRBJ2-7; D might be TRBD1 (8 bases). The CDR3 covers 18 residues. Trimming took 4 bases from V and 3 from J, leaving 25 bases between them. In germline, CDR1 is LGHNA, CDR2 YNFKEQ. The CDR3 sequence: CASSPRYPNRGGDYEQYF. The CDR3 DNA sequence: TGTGCCAGCAGCCCAAGATATCCCAACAGGGGGGGGGACTACGAGCAGTACTTC.

This chain connects TRBV9 to TRBJ1-1; possibly TRBD1 for D (6 bases). The germline CDR1 and CDR2 sequences are SGDLS and YYNGEE. The CDR3 is made up of 17 amino acids. V was pared by 0 bases and J by 0 bases, with 15 bases between. CDR3 protein: CASSVGVGWTVNTEAFF. The CDR3 DNA reads as TGTGCCAGCAGCGTAGGGGTAGGTTGGACAGTGAACACTGAAGCTTTCTTT. Complete variable domain (other parts from reference TRBV9 and TRBJ1-1): DSGVTQTPKHLITATGQRVTLRCSPRSGDLSVYWYQQSLDQGLQFLIQYYNGEERAKGNILERFSAQQFPDLHSELNLSSLELGDSALYFCASSVGVGWTVNTEAFFGQGTRLTVV.

The genes are TRBV2 and TRBJ1-3; D might be TRBD1 (6 bases). CDR1 is SNHLY and CDR2 is FYNNEI in the germline V gene. V lost 4 bases and J lost 5, with 12 bases in between. The CDR3 runs to 14 residues. CDR3 in amino acids: CASSVDRFRNTIYF. As DNA, the CDR3 is TGTGCCAGCAGTGTTGACAGGTTTCGAAACACCATATATTTT. Supplemented by reference TRBV2 and TRBJ1-3, the full variable domain reads EPEVTQTPSHQVTQMGQEVILRCVPISNHLYFYWYRQILGQKVEFLVSFYNNEISEKSEIFDDQFSVERPDGSNFTLKIRSTKLEDSAMYFCASSVDRFRNTIYFGEGSWLTVV.

The gene calls are TRBV29-1 and TRBJ1-1; a weak D match, TRBD1 (5 bases). V lost 6 bases, J lost 4 bases, and 24 bases lay in between. Germline assignment: CDR1 SQVTM and CDR2 ANQGSEA. CDR3 length equals 16 residues. The CDR3 sequence is CSVGRDLRSGGTEAFF. The CDR3 nucleotides read TGCAGCGTGGGAAGGGATCTACGATCCGGGGGCACTGAAGCTTTCTTT.

This chain uses TRBV7-2 with TRBJ1-3; tentatively, D is TRBD1 (6 bases). Trimming pared 7 bases from V and 2 bases from J, leaving 9 bases between. There are 13 residues in the CDR3. CDR1 is SGHTA and CDR2 is FQGNSA in the germline V gene. CDR3 protein: CASKQGPGNTIYF. In DNA, the CDR3 is TGTGCCAGCAAACAGGGACCTGGAAACACCATATATTTT.

The chain carries TRBV9 and TRBJ1-1; D gene ambiguous. Germline V gives CDR1 SGDLS, CDR2 YYNGEE. This CDR3 is 15 amino acids long. Trimming removed 4 bases from V and 4 bases from J, with 17 bases in between. This CDR3 is CASSPRTLHATEAFF. The CDR3 coding sequence is TGTGCCAGCAGCCCCCGGACTTTACATGCCACTGAAGCTTTCTTT.

V is TRBV7-6 and J is TRBJ2-5, with a tentative D call TRBD2 (7 bases). Germline-derived CDR1 and CDR2 are SGHVS and FNYEAQ. The V end was cut by 0 bases, the J end by 4 bases, with 15 bases between. CDR3 length: 16 residues. The CDR3 DNA reads as TGTGCCAGCAGCTTAGCTACCCCAGGGGAGGGAGAGACCCAGTACTTC. It encodes CASSLATPGEGETQYF.

The chain couples TRBV5-4 to TRBJ2-5; no reliable D call. The CDR3 extends over 11 amino acids. V lost 2 bases and J 4 bases, leaving 3 bases between the germline ends. Germline V gene sequence: CDR1 SGHNT, CDR2 YYREEE (reference sequence). The CDR3 DNA is TGTGCCAGCAGCTTCCGAGAGACCCAGTACTTC. It encodes CASSFRETQYF. Full variable domain (rest looked up from reference TRBV5-4 and TRBJ2-5): ETGVTQSPTHLIKTRGQQVTLRCSSQSGHNTVSWYQQALGQGPQFIFQYYREEENGRGNFPPRFSGLQFPNYSSELNVNALELDDSALYLCASSFRETQYFGPGTRLLVL.

The chain uses TRBV7-2 and TRBJ2-7, with D maybe TRBD2 (6 bases). CDR1 and CDR2 from the germline V gene are SGHTA and FQGNSA. This CDR3 is built from 15 residues. Trimming shortened V by 1 base and J by 0 bases, and 10 bases separated the two germline ends. The CDR3 nucleotides are TGTGCCAGCAGCTTAGAAGCGGGCGCCTCCTACGAGCAGTACTTC. As protein: CASSLEAGASYEQYF. The whole variable domain, filled in from reference TRBV7-2 and TRBJ2-7, reads GAGVSQSPSNKVTEKGKDVELRCDPISGHTALYWYRQSLGQGLEFLIYFQGNSAPDKSGLPSDRFSAERTGGSVSTLTIQRTQQEDSAVYLCASSLEAGASYEQYFGPGTRLTVT.

This chain uses TRBV7-9 with TRBJ1-2; D unresolved. The CDR3 spans 12 residues. The V end was cut by 4 bases, the J end by 3 bases, with 6 bases between. CDR1 SEHNR and CDR2 FQNEAQ come from the germline V gene (reference sequence). This CDR3 is CASSSGDYGYTF. The CDR3 nucleotides read TGTGCCAGCAGCTCAGGCGACTATGGCTACACCTTC.